These 18 T cell receptor beta chains originate from one sample sequenced in a study of CD8+CD57+ T cells in acquired aplastic anemia. Both TCR beta VDJ combination and CDR3 sequence profiling were carried out. Genomic DNA was the template for this profiling. TCRdb used MiXCR to reprocess the reads, holding one entry per CDR3 protein. The table lists about 43,000 distinct CDR3 sequences, approximately 57% of them singletons. All patients picked for sequencing had shown, by flow cytometry, an expansion of CD8+CD57+ cells. Source material: sorted CD4+, CD8+, or CD8+CD57+ T cells (not recorded which) from PBMCs. Receptors originate from a human donor with aplastic anemia.

This chain links TRBV7-8 with TRBJ1-5, with 12 bases lining up with TRBD1. The CDR3 has 17 amino acids. Germline V gene sequence: CDR1 SGHVS, CDR2 FQNEAQ. With 5 bases clipped from V and 7 bases from J, the junction kept 12 bases outside the gene matches. The DNA of the CDR3 is TGTGCCAGCAGCCCGTGCTTGGGACAGGGGGCAGGGCAGCCCCAGCATTTT. Encoded protein: CASSPCLGQGAGQPQHF.

The chain recombines TRBV7-2 with TRBJ1-2; D call uncertain. Between the trimmed V and J ends, which lost 3 bases and 2 bases, there was a span of 4 bases. Per the germline V gene, CDR1 is SGHTA and CDR2 is FQGNSA. CDR3 size: 12 residues. The DNA for the CDR3 is TGTGCCAGCAGCTTGCAGAACTATGGCTACACCTTC. Translated, it gives CASSLQNYGYTF.

On this clonotype itself: A much larger clone is a single base away; this may be a read error. This chain connects TRBV5-4 to TRBJ2-4; D unclear. Germline CDR1 SGHNT, CDR2 YYREEE (reference sequence). This CDR3 region has 15 residues. The CDR3 DNA follows: TGTGCCAGCAGCTTGGCTCCTGTAGCCAAAACCATTCAGTACTTC. Protein sequence: CASSLAPVAKTIQYF.

The chain recombines TRBV29-1 with TRBJ2-1; 8 positions agree with TRBD2. The CDR3 spans 13 residues. The J segment lost 4 bases and the V segment lost 4 bases, leaving 3 bases of the junction unmatched. CDR1 is SQVTM, CDR2 ANQGSEA, per germline. The chain's CDR3 is CSVAGGGYNEQFF. As DNA, the CDR3 is TGCAGCGTTGCGGGGGGGGGTTACAATGAGCAGTTCTTC.

The chain recombines TRBV20-1 with TRBJ2-1; D gene unclear. Germline V gives CDR1 DFQATT, CDR2 SNEGSKA (reference sequence). The CDR3 runs to 15 residues. V was shortened by 6 bases and J by 5 bases, with 20 bases between the two germline ends. CDR3 amino acids: CSAHPPPVGDNEQFF. The CDR3 DNA sequence: TGCAGTGCCCATCCCCCCCCGGTAGGTGACAATGAGCAGTTCTTC.

The chain carries TRBV7-2 and TRBJ1-3; D perhaps matches TRBD1 (6 bases). V was trimmed by 6 bases and J by 1 base, leaving 10 bases between them. Germline lookup yields CDR1 SGHTA and CDR2 FQGNSA. CDR3 length: 14 amino acids. The CDR3 is CASSGQLSGNTIYF. The DNA for the CDR3 is TGTGCCAGCAGTGGACAGCTTTCTGGAAACACCATATATTTT.

V gene TRBV11-2 combines with J gene TRBJ1-2, with unresolved D. V lost 4 bases, J lost 0 bases, and 15 bases lay in between. Per germline, CDR1 SGHAT and CDR2 FQNNGV. The CDR3 is 16 amino acids. In nucleotides, the CDR3 is TGTGCCAGCAGCTCTTACGACCGGGGTGCTAACTATGGCTACACCTTC. Translating it yields CASSSYDRGANYGYTF.

In its sample, this clonotype was seen many times. V gene TRBV19 combines with J gene TRBJ2-7, with a possible D match to TRBD2 (6 bases). Germline CDR1 reads LNHDA; CDR2 reads SQIVND (reference sequence). CDR3 length: 13 residues. Trimming removed 3 bases at V and 4 bases at J, with 10 bases between. This CDR3 is CASSMAGRYEQYF. In nucleotides, the CDR3 is TGTGCCAGTAGTATGGCAGGGAGGTACGAGCAGTACTTC.

This sequence joins TRBV2 and TRBJ2-7, with D perhaps assigned TRBD1 or TRBD2 (5 bases each). Per the germline V gene, CDR1 is SNHLY and CDR2 is FYNNEI. The CDR3 totals 12 residues. V was pared by 6 bases and J by 2 bases, with 8 bases between. The CDR3 nucleotides read TGTGCCAGCAGGGGGACCACCTACGAGCAGTACTTC. It translates to CASRGTTYEQYF.

This clonotype was counted only a few times. The chain joins TRBV2 to TRBJ1-2; no clear D gene. CDR1 is SNHLY, CDR2 FYNNEI, per germline. This CDR3 has 12 residues. The V gene lost 2 bases and the J gene lost 12 bases, with 13 bases spanning the gap. CDR3 region: CASSEMGSGNTF. The CDR3 nucleotides read TGTGCCAGCAGTGAAATGGGCTCTGGAAACACCTTC.

The gene calls are TRBV7-3 and TRBJ2-3, with 8 bases aligning to TRBD1. Germline V CDR1 and CDR2: SGHTA, FQGTGA. V shed 3 bases and J 5 bases; nucleotides not matched to a gene: 7. CDR3 length: 15 residues. In DNA form, the CDR3 reads TGTGCCAGCAGCTTTCAGGGGGCTAGCTTAGATACGCAGTATTTT. Translated: CASSFQGASLDTQYF.

There are a few counts of this clonotype. This rearrangement joins TRBV2 to TRBJ1-6; D is unclear. The germline V gene has CDR1 SNHLY and CDR2 FYNNEI. This CDR3 spans 12 amino acids. V was cut by 5 bases and J by 8 bases, with 7 bases left in between. The CDR3 region is CASSITYSPLHF. In nucleotides, the CDR3 is TGTGCCAGCAGTATAACGTATTCACCCCTCCACTTT.

For this clonotype: At one of its ends the junction is not consistent with the germline gene, which may arise from a read error. This chain connects TRBV7-2 to TRBJ2-5; the match to TRBD2 covers 10 bases. CDR1 is SGHTA and CDR2 is FQGNSA in the germline V gene. This CDR3 has 14 amino acids. Here the CDR3 reads CASSLAGAGETQYF. DNA of the CDR3: TGTGCCAGCAGCCTAGCGGGGGCGGGGGAGACCCAGTACTTC.

This chain connects TRBV25-1 to TRBJ1-2; D is unclear. Trimming cost V 3 bases and J 2 bases, with 7 bases left between them. The germline CDR1 and CDR2 sequences are MGHDK and SYGVNS. This CDR3 spans 13 amino acids. CDR3 loop: CASSEVTNYGYTF. The CDR3, as DNA: TGTGCCAGCAGTGAGGTCACCAACTATGGCTACACCTTC.

This chain uses TRBV27 with TRBJ2-1, with 16 bases that match TRBD2. V gave up 5 bases and J gave up 6 bases; unmatched junction bases: 7. This CDR3 has 17 amino acids. From germline, CDR1 is MNHEY and CDR2 SMNVEV (reference sequence). This CDR3 is CASSPGTSGGVSNEQFF. The CDR3 nucleotides are TGTGCCAGCAGTCCCGGGACTAGCGGGGGGGTTAGCAATGAGCAGTTCTTC.

This clonotype has just one count. The CDR3 here is CASSDLDSNQPQHF. CDR3 DNA sequence: TGTGCCAGCAGTGATTTGGATAGCAATCAGCCCCAGCATTTT. The V and J genes are TRBV2 and TRBJ1-5; D not certain. V lost 3 bases, J lost 0 bases, and 6 bases lay in between. CDR3 length equals 14 residues. Germline CDR1 reads SNHLY; CDR2 reads FYNNEI.

Turning to this clonotype: This sequence may be a read error, since a much larger clone differs from it by one base. The rearrangement joins TRBV6-2 or TRBV6-3 to TRBJ2-7; D is possibly TRBD1 or TRBD2 (5 bases each). Deletions cut 2 bases from V and 9 bases from J, with 20 bases between. Germline V gene lookup returns CDR1 MNHEY and CDR2 SVGEGT. CDR3 length: 15 amino acids. The CDR3 loop is CASSYRRVQTGGQYF. CDR3 DNA sequence: TGTGCCAGCAGTTACCGGCGGGTCCAAACTGGGGGGCAGTACTTC.

This chain uses TRBV20-1 with TRBJ1-6, with D uncertain. This CDR3 region has 14 residues. Germline lookup yields CDR1 DFQATT and CDR2 SNEGSKA (reference sequence). With 3 bases removed from V and 4 bases from J, the gap between germline ends came to 10 bases. CDR3 region: CSASLTRYNSPLHF. Written as DNA, the CDR3 is TGCAGTGCTAGTTTGACACGATATAATTCACCCCTCCACTTT.